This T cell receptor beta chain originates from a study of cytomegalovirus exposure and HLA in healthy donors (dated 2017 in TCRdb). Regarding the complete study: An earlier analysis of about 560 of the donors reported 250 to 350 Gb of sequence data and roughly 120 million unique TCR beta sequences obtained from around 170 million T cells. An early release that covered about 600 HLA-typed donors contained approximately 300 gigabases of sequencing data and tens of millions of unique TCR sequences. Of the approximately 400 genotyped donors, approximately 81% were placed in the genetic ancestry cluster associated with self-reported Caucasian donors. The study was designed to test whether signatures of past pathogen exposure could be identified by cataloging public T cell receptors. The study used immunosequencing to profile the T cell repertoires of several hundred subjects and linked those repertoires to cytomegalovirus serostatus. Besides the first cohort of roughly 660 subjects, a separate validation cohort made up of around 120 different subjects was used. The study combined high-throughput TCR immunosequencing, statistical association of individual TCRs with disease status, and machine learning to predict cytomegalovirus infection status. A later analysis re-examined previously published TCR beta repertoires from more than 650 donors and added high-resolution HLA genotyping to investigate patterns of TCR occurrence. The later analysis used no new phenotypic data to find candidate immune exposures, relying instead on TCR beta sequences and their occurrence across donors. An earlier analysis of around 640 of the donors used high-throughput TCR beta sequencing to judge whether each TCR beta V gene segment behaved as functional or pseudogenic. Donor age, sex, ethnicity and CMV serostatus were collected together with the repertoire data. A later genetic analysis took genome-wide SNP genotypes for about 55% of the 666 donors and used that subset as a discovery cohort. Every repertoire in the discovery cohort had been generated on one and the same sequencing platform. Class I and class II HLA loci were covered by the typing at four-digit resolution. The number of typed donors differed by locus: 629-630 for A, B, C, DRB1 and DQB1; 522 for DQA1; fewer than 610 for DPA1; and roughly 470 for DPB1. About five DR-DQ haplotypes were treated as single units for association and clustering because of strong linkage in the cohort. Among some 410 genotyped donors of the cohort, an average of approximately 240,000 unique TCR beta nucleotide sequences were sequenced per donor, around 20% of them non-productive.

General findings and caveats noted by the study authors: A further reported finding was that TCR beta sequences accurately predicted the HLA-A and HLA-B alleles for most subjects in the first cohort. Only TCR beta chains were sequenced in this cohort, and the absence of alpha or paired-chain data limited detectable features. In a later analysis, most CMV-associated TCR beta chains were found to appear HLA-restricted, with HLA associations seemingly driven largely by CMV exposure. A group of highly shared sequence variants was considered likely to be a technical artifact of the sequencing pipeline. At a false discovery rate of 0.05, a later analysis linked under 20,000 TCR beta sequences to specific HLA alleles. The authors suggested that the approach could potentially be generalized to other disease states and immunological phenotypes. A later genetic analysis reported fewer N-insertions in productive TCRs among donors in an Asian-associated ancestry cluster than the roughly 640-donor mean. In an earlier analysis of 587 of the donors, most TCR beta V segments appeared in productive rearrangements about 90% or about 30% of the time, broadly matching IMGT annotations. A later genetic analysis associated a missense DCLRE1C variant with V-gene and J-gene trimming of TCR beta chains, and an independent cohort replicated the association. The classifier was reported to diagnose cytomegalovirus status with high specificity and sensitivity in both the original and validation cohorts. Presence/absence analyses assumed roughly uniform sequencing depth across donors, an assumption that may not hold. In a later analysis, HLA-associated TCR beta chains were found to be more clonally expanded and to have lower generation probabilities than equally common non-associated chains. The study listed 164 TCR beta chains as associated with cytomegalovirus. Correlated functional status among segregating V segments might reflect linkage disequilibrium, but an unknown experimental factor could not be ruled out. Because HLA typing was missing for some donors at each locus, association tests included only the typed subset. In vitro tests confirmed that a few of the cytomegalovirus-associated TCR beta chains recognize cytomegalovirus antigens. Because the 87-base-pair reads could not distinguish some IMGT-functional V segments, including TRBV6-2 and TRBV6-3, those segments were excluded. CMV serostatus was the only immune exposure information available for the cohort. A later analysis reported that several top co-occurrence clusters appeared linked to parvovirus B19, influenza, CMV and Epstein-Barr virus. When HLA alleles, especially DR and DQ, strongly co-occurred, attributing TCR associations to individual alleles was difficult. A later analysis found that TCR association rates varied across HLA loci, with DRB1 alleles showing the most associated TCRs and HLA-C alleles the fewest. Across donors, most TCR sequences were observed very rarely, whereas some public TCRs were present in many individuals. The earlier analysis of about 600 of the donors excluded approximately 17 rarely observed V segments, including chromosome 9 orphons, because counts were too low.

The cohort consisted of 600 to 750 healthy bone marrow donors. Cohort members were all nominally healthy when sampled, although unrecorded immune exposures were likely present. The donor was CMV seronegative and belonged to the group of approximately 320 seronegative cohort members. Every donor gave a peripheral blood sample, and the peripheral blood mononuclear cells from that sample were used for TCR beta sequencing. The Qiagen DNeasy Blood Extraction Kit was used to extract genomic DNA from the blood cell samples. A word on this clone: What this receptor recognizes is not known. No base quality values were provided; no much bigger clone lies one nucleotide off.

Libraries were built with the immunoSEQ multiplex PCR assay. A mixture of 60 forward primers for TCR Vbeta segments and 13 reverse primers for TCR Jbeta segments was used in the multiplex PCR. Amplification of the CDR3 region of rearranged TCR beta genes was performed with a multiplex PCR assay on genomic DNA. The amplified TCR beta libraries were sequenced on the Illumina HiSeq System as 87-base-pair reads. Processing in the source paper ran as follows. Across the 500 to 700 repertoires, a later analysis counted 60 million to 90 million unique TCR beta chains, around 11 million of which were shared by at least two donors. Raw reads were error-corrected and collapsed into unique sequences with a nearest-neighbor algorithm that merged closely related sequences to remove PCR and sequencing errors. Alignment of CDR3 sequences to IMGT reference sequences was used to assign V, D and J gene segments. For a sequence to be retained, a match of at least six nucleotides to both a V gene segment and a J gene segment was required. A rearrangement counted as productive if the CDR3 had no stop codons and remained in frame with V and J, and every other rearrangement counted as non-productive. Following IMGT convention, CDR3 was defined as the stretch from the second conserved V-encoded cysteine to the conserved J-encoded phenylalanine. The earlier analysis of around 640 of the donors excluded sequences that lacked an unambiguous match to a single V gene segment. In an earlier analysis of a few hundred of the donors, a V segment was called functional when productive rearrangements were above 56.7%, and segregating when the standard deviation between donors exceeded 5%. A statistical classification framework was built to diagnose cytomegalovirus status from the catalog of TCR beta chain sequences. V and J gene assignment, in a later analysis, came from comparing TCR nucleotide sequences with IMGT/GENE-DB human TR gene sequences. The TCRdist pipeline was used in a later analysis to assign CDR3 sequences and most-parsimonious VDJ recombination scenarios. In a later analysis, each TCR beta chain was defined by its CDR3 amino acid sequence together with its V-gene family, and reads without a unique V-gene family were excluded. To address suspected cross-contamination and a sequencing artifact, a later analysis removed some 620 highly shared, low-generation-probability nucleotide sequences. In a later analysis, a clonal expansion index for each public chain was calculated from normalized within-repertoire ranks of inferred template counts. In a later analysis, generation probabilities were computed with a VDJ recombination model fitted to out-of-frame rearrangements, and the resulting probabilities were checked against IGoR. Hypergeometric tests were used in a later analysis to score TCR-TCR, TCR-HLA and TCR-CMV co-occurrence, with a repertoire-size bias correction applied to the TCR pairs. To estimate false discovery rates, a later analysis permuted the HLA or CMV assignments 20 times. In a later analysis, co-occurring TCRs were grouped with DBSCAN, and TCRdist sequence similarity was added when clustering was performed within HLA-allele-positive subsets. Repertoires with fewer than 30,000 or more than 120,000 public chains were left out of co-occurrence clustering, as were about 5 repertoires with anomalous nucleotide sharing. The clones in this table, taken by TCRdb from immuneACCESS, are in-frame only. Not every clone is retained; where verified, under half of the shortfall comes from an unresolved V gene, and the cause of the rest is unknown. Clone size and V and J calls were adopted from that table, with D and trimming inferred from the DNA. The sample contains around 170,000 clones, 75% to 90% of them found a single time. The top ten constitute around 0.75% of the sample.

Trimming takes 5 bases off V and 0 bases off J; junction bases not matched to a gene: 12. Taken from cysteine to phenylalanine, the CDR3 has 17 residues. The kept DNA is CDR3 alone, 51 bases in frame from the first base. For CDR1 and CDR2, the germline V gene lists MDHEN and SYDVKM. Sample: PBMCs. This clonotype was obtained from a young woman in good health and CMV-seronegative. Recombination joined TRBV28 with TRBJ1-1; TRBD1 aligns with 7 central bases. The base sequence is TGTGCCAGCAGTACAAGACAGGGACTTCCGTTGAACACTGAAGCTTTCTTT. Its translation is CASSTRQGLPLNTEAFF.